A selection of T cell receptor beta chains follows, all from one sample in a study of cytomegalovirus exposure and HLA in healthy donors. TCRdb's table, derived via immunoSEQ multiplex PCR, lists solely in-frame clones and lacks some. The sample shows some 170,000 clones, roughly 80% of them seen only once. The material sequenced was PBMCs. Every receptor here comes from a man aged 30-40 years in good health and CMV-seronegative. Both conserved end residues are part of each CDR3. A D gene is named only where the DNA matches it firmly. Where a row states a size, it is once, few, many or the class of an expanded clone; other rows omit it.

j_gene: TRBJ2-3; v_gene: TRBV7-3; abundance: NA; d_gene: TRBD2; CDR3aa: CASSLTGRTSGGNTDTQYF; CDR3nt: TGTGCCAGCAGCTTAACGGGCAGGACTAGCGGGGGAAACACAGATACGCAGTATTTT
j_gene: TRBJ1-2; v_gene: TRBV29-1; abundance: NA; d_gene: NA; CDR3aa: CSVEDWRGITGYTF; CDR3nt: TGCAGCGTTGAAGATTGGAGGGGTATAACTGGCTACACCTTC
j_gene: TRBJ2-1; v_gene: TRBV5-4; abundance: NA; d_gene: TRBD2; CDR3aa: CASSRLAPLSSYNEQFF; CDR3nt: TGTGCCAGCAGTCGACTAGCGCCGTTAAGCTCCTACAATGAGCAGTTCTTC
j_gene: TRBJ2-7; v_gene: TRBV28; abundance: NA; d_gene: NA; CDR3aa: CASSPEVGRGYF; CDR3nt: TGTGCCAGCAGCCCCGAGGTGGGGAGAGGTTACTTC
j_gene: TRBJ2-7; v_gene: TRBV27; abundance: NA; d_gene: NA; CDR3aa: CASSWLQSSPEQYF; CDR3nt: TGTGCCAGCAGTTGGCTCCAATCGTCCCCAGAGCAGTACTTC
j_gene: TRBJ2-7; v_gene: TRBV5-5; abundance: NA; d_gene: TRBD2; CDR3aa: CASSLFEREDTRYEQYF; CDR3nt: TGTGCCAGCAGCTTGTTCGAGCGGGAGGACACCCGCTACGAGCAGTACTTC
j_gene: TRBJ1-5; v_gene: TRBV2; abundance: NA; d_gene: NA; CDR3aa: CASSYSGRDNNQPQHF; CDR3nt: TGTGCCAGCAGTTACTCCGGCAGGGATAACAATCAGCCCCAGCATTTT
j_gene: TRBJ2-3; v_gene: TRBV19; abundance: NA; d_gene: NA; CDR3aa: CASSADREDTQYF; CDR3nt: TGTGCCAGTAGTGCGGACAGAGAAGATACGCAGTATTTT
j_gene: TRBJ1-2; v_gene: TRBV7-9; abundance: NA; d_gene: TRBD1; CDR3aa: CASSLPQGALGYTF; CDR3nt: TGTGCCAGCAGCTTACCCCAGGGGGCGTTAGGCTACACCTTC
j_gene: TRBJ2-3; v_gene: TRBV27; abundance: few; d_gene: NA; CDR3aa: CASSLSPLRAGKIAGPTDTQYF; CDR3nt: TGTGCCAGCAGTTTATCTCCTTTGAGGGCTGGGAAGATTGCGGGGCCGACAGATACGCAGTATTTT
j_gene: TRBJ1-1; v_gene: TRBV5-6; abundance: NA; d_gene: NA; CDR3aa: CASSLRGSVREAFF; CDR3nt: TGTGCCAGCAGCTTGAGGGGGTCGGTCCGTGAAGCTTTCTTT
j_gene: TRBJ1-2; v_gene: TRBV6-5; abundance: NA; d_gene: TRBD1; CDR3aa: CASIDRVVGYTF; CDR3nt: TGTGCCAGCATAGACAGGGTGGTTGGCTACACCTTC
j_gene: TRBJ1-1; v_gene: TRBV7-2; abundance: NA; d_gene: TRBD1; CDR3aa: CASTGGLRLFF; CDR3nt: TGTGCCAGCACAGGGGGACTGCGCCTTTTCTTT
j_gene: TRBJ2-7; v_gene: TRBV19; abundance: NA; d_gene: NA; CDR3aa: CASSLLSGTYEQYF; CDR3nt: TGTGCCAGTAGTTTGTTAAGCGGTACCTACGAGCAGTACTTC
j_gene: TRBJ2-5; v_gene: TRBV7-9; abundance: NA; d_gene: TRBD1; CDR3aa: CASSKRTGSYQETQYF; CDR3nt: TGTGCCAGCAGCAAGCGGACAGGGTCCTACCAAGAGACCCAGTACTTC
j_gene: TRBJ1-2; v_gene: TRBV28; abundance: NA; d_gene: NA; CDR3aa: CASSLGNLDGYTF; CDR3nt: TGTGCCAGCAGTTTGGGCAACCTCGATGGCTACACCTTC
j_gene: TRBJ2-5; v_gene: TRBV28; abundance: NA; d_gene: TRBD1; CDR3aa: CASSRGTEKETQYF; CDR3nt: TGTGCCAGCAGTAGAGGGACAGAAAAAGAGACCCAGTACTTC
j_gene: TRBJ1-1; v_gene: TRBV19; abundance: NA; d_gene: NA; CDR3aa: CASSIGGRNTEAFF; CDR3nt: TGTGCCAGTAGTATCGGTGGGCGGAACACTGAAGCTTTCTTT
j_gene: TRBJ2-2; v_gene: TRBV6-4; abundance: NA; d_gene: TRBD1; CDR3aa: CASSGGTEYTGELFF; CDR3nt: TGTGCCAGCAGTGGGGGGACAGAGTACACCGGGGAGCTGTTTTTT
j_gene: TRBJ2-1; v_gene: TRBV7-9; abundance: few; d_gene: NA; CDR3aa: CASSLLVDNEQFF; CDR3nt: TGTGCCAGCAGCCTACTAGTGGACAATGAGCAGTTCTTC
j_gene: TRBJ2-1; v_gene: TRBV27; abundance: NA; d_gene: NA; CDR3aa: CASSLISLAESYNEQFF; CDR3nt: TGTGCCAGCAGTTTAATCAGCCTAGCCGAGTCCTACAATGAGCAGTTCTTC
j_gene: TRBJ2-6; v_gene: TRBV10-3; abundance: NA; d_gene: NA; CDR3aa: CAIGEGDSGANVLTF; CDR3nt: TGTGCCATCGGCGAGGGCGACTCTGGGGCCAACGTCCTGACTTTC
j_gene: TRBJ1-2; v_gene: TRBV19; abundance: NA; d_gene: TRBD1; CDR3aa: CASSTDRVNGYTF; CDR3nt: TGTGCCAGTAGTACGGACAGGGTCAACGGCTACACCTTC
j_gene: TRBJ2-1; v_gene: TRBV10-3; abundance: NA; d_gene: TRBD1; CDR3aa: CAISGSTGTGKYNEQFF; CDR3nt: TGTGCCATCAGTGGTTCTACCGGGACAGGGAAGTACAATGAGCAGTTCTTC
j_gene: TRBJ2-4; v_gene: TRBV14; abundance: NA; d_gene: TRBD2; CDR3aa: CASSQVGLAGPKNIQYF; CDR3nt: TGTGCCAGCAGCCAAGTAGGACTAGCTGGGCCCAAAAACATTCAGTACTTC
j_gene: TRBJ1-2; v_gene: TRBV4-3; abundance: NA; d_gene: NA; CDR3aa: CASSPEGGGYGYTF; CDR3nt: TGCGCCAGCAGCCCCGAGGGGGGGGGCTATGGCTACACCTTC
j_gene: TRBJ2-7; v_gene: TRBV5-4; abundance: NA; d_gene: TRBD2; CDR3aa: CASSLVPSGGSEQYF; CDR3nt: TGTGCCAGCAGCTTGGTTCCTAGCGGGGGGTCCGAGCAGTACTTC
j_gene: TRBJ2-4; v_gene: TRBV7-9; abundance: NA; d_gene: TRBD2; CDR3aa: CASSPARAGRVDIQYF; CDR3nt: TGTGCCAGCAGCCCCGCTAGGGCAGGGAGGGTGGACATTCAGTACTTC
j_gene: TRBJ2-7; v_gene: TRBV29-1; abundance: NA; d_gene: NA; CDR3aa: CSVKTESYEQYF; CDR3nt: TGCAGCGTTAAAACAGAGTCCTACGAGCAGTACTTC
j_gene: TRBJ1-2; v_gene: TRBV13; abundance: NA; d_gene: NA; CDR3aa: CASSYPLSVSLDYGYTF; CDR3nt: TGTGCCAGCAGCTATCCGCTCAGCGTCAGCCTGGACTATGGCTACACCTTC
j_gene: TRBJ1-5; v_gene: TRBV25-1; abundance: NA; d_gene: NA; CDR3aa: CASSEGGLPNQPQHF; CDR3nt: TGTGCCAGCAGTGAAGGCGGCCTTCCTAATCAGCCCCAGCATTTT
j_gene: TRBJ2-3; v_gene: TRBV6-5; abundance: few; d_gene: NA; CDR3aa: CASSYKSLRTDTQYF; CDR3nt: TGTGCCAGCAGTTACAAGAGCCTTCGGACAGATACGCAGTATTTT
j_gene: TRBJ1-5; v_gene: TRBV25-1; abundance: NA; d_gene: NA; CDR3aa: CASSEGGQPQHF; CDR3nt: TGTGCCAGCAGTGAGGGGGGACAGCCCCAGCATTTT
j_gene: TRBJ1-5; v_gene: TRBV5-8; abundance: once; d_gene: NA; CDR3aa: CASSLVGQGAPQHF; CDR3nt: TGTGCCAGCAGCCTGGTGGGGCAAGGGGCGCCCCAGCATTTT
j_gene: TRBJ1-5; v_gene: TRBV18; abundance: few; d_gene: NA; CDR3aa: CASSPGLDQPQHF; CDR3nt: TGTGCCAGCTCGCCGGGGTTGGATCAGCCCCAGCATTTT
j_gene: TRBJ2-7; v_gene: TRBV10-3; abundance: NA; d_gene: TRBD2; CDR3aa: CAISPRGRGAYEQYF; CDR3nt: TGTGCCATCAGTCCCCGGGGGAGGGGAGCCTACGAGCAGTACTTC
j_gene: TRBJ2-1; v_gene: TRBV28; abundance: medium-sized; d_gene: TRBD2; CDR3aa: CASSSGLVPPHEQFF; CDR3nt: TGTGCCAGCAGCTCGGGACTAGTCCCACCACATGAGCAGTTCTTC
j_gene: TRBJ1-1; v_gene: TRBV2; abundance: NA; d_gene: TRBD1; CDR3aa: CASSGRTGRTTEAFF; CDR3nt: TGTGCCAGCAGTGGGCGGACAGGGAGGACCACTGAAGCTTTCTTT